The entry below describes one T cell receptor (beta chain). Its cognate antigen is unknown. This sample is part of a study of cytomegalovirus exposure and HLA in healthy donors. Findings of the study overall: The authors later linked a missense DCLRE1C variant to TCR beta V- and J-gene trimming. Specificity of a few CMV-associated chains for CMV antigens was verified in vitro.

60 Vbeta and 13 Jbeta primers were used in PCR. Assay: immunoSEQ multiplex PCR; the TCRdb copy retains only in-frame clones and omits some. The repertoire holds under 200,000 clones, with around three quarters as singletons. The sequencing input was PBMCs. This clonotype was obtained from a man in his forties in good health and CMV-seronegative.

DNA of the CDR3: TGTGCCATCAGTGGGAACAGGATGGGTGGAACTGAAGCTTTCTTT. Residues: CAISGNRMGGTEAFF. The chain has TRBV10-3 and TRBJ1-1; D may be TRBD1 (5 bases). Germline V CDR1 and CDR2: ENHRY, SYGVKD. CDR3 length: 15 amino acids. The V end was cut by 4 bases, the J end by 5 bases, with 17 bases between.